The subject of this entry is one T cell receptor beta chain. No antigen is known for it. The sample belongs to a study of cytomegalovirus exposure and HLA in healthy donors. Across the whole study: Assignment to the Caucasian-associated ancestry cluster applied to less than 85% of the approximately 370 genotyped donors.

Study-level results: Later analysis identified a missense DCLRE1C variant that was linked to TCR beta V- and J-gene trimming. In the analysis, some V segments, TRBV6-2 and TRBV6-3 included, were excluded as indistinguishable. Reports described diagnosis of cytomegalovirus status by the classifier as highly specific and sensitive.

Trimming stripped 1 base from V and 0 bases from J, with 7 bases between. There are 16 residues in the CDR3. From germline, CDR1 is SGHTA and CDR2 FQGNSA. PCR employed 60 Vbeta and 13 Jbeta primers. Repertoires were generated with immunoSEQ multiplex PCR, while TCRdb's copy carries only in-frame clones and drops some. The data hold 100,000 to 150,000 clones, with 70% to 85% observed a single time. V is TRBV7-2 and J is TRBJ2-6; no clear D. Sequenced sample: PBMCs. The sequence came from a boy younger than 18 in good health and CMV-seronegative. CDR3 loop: CASSLEMYSGANVLTF. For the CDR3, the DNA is TGTGCCAGCAGCTTAGAAATGTACTCTGGGGCCAACGTCCTGACTTTC.